This TCR beta chain was captured by sequencing in a study of CD8 T cells in Susac syndrome. Study-level points and caveats: As the study acknowledged, the number of individuals who were part of its TCR sequencing and HLA analysis was relatively small.

TEMRA cells were FACS-enriched, with CD8+ and CD4+ T cells isolated negatively. cDNA came from around 0.5 to 1 ug RNA primed by random hexamers. The CDR3 of TCR beta was amplified by immunoSEQ multiplex PCR across 54 Vbeta and 13 Jbeta. TCRdb re-called the immunoSEQ multiplex PCR reads through MiXCR, storing one row per CDR3 protein. The sample contains 50,000 or so distinct CDR3 sequences, 93% of which appear only once. About this clonotype: Its target is unknown.

CDR1 LGHDT and CDR2 YNNKEL come from the germline V gene (reference sequence). This CDR3 region has 14 residues. Trimming at V came to 4 bases and at J to 3 bases, leaving 5 bases not matched to a gene. The sequenced material came from CD8+ T cells from PBMCs. This TCR derives from a human donor with multiple sclerosis. The rearrangement uses TRBV3-1 and TRBJ1-1, with 7 bases fitting TRBD1. The CDR3 nucleotides read TGTGCCAGCAGCCCCGGACAGGAGTACACTGAAGCTTTCTTT. It yields the protein CASSPGQEYTEAFF.